A selection of T cell receptor beta chains follows, all from one sample in a study of Ad26.COV2.S vaccination and SARS-CoV-2 variants. Assay: immunoSEQ multiplex PCR; the TCRdb copy retains only in-frame clones and omits some. The sample lists 300,000 to 500,000 clones; less than 90% were seen once. The sample here was peripheral blood, taken in a trial of Ad26.COV2.S vaccine versus placebo. These receptors all stem from a person between 18 and 60 years old who received the Ad26.COV2.S COVID-19 vaccine or a placebo. The CDR3 runs from the conserved cysteine through the conserved F or W. The D gene is left open where the match is weak. The size entry is marked missing in some rows and otherwise reads once, few, many or a size class.

v_gene	j_gene	d_gene	abundance	CDR3aa	CDR3nt
TRBV7-2	TRBJ2-3	.	.	CASSSTPSTDTQYF	TGTGCCAGCAGTTCTACTCCTAGCACAGATACGCAGTATTTT
TRBV18	TRBJ1-3	.	.	CASSPSPGTGNTIYF	TGTGCCAGCTCACCTAGTCCCGGGACAGGAAACACCATATATTTT
TRBV4-1	TRBJ1-4	.	.	CASSTLGKLFF	TGCGCCAGCAGTACCTTGGGTAAACTGTTTTTT
TRBV7-9	TRBJ1-1	.	.	CASSQDYKGDTEAFF	TGTGCCAGCAGCCAAGATTATAAGGGGGACACTGAAGCTTTCTTT
TRBV7-2	TRBJ1-6	.	.	CASSLASTYSPLHF	TGTGCCAGCAGCTTGGCCAGCACGTATTCACCCCTCCACTTT
TRBV10-2	TRBJ2-5	TRBD2	once	CASSEMGGKTQYF	TGCGCCAGCAGTGAGATGGGGGGGAAGACCCAGTACTTC
TRBV4-1	TRBJ1-2	TRBD1	.	CASSRSTGGDGYTF	TGCGCCAGCAGCCGATCAACAGGGGGCGACGGCTACACCTTC
TRBV10-2	TRBJ2-3	TRBD2	.	CASSESIAGWADTQYF	TGCGCCAGCAGTGAGTCGATAGCGGGGTGGGCGGATACGCAGTATTTT
TRBV5-1	TRBJ1-1	.	.	CASSGTRVGRTEAFF	TGCGCCAGCAGCGGAACCAGGGTGGGTCGGACTGAAGCTTTCTTT
TRBV10-2	TRBJ2-1	TRBD2	.	CASSESSGLGPGQFF	TGCGCCAGCAGTGAGTCTTCGGGACTAGGTCCTGGACAGTTCTTC
TRBV7-2	TRBJ2-7	TRBD1	.	CASSKRTGEEQYF	TGTGCCAGCAGCAAGCGGACAGGGGAAGAGCAGTACTTC
TRBV10-3	TRBJ1-3	.	.	CAISESLSSGNTIYF	TGTGCCATCAGTGAGTCCTTGAGCTCTGGAAACACCATATATTTT
TRBV6-1	TRBJ1-3	.	.	CASSEVRSSFGNTIYF	TGTGCCAGCAGTGAAGTAAGGAGTTCCTTTGGAAACACCATATATTTT
TRBV5-4	TRBJ2-6	TRBD1	.	CASSLRQGKLSGANVLTF	TGTGCCAGCAGCCTTAGACAGGGGAAGCTTTCTGGGGCCAACGTCCTGACTTTC
TRBV4-1	TRBJ1-2	.	.	CASSQPATAFYGYTF	TGCGCCAGCAGCCAACCTGCGACAGCATTCTATGGCTACACCTTC
TRBV5-1	TRBJ2-1	TRBD2	.	CASSGALAGGWNEQFF	TGCGCCAGCAGCGGCGCTCTAGCGGGGGGATGGAATGAGCAGTTCTTC
TRBV10-3	TRBJ1-4	TRBD1	once	CAISQDRVSEKLFF	TGTGCCATCAGTCAGGACAGGGTCTCTGAAAAACTGTTTTTT
TRBV2	TRBJ1-6	.	.	CASSITPDSPLHF	TGTGCCAGCAGTATAACCCCCGATTCACCCCTCCACTTT
TRBV6-4	TRBJ1-2	.	once	CASSDSGTPNYGYTF	TGTGCCAGCAGTGACTCGGGGACTCCTAACTATGGCTACACCTTC
TRBV19	TRBJ2-6	.	once	CASKKGRSGANVLTF	TGTGCCAGTAAGAAGGGGCGCAGTGGGGCCAACGTCCTGACTTTC
TRBV3-1/TRBV3-2	TRBJ1-1	.	.	CASSDGEQNTEAFF	TGTGCCAGCAGCGACGGGGAGCAAAACACTGAAGCTTTCTTT
TRBV4-3	TRBJ2-3	TRBD2	.	CASSQDWRGGGETDTQYF	TGCGCCAGCAGCCAAGATTGGCGGGGGGGCGGAGAGACAGATACGCAGTATTTT
TRBV29-1	TRBJ1-1	.	once	CSVVEGGGTEAFF	TGCAGCGTTGTTGAGGGTGGGGGGACTGAAGCTTTCTTT
TRBV7-8	TRBJ2-1	.	.	CASRQNNEQFF	TGTGCCAGCCGCCAGAACAATGAGCAGTTCTTC
TRBV10-1	TRBJ2-6	.	.	CASSEGIGSSGANVLTF	TGCGCCAGCAGTGAAGGGATCGGAAGCTCTGGGGCCAACGTCCTGACTTTC
TRBV2	TRBJ2-7	.	.	CASSDSSSSYEQYF	TGTGCCAGCAGTGACTCGTCCAGCTCCTACGAGCAGTACTTC
TRBV15	TRBJ2-2	.	.	CATSRESGANTGELFF	TGTGCCACCAGCAGAGAGTCCGGAGCCAACACCGGGGAGCTGTTTTTT
TRBV2	TRBJ2-7	.	few	CASSRVNRYYEQYF	TGTGCCAGCAGTCGGGTAAACCGATACTACGAGCAGTACTTC
TRBV10-2	TRBJ1-5	.	.	CASSTAVRGFSQPQHF	TGCGCCAGCAGTACTGCGGTCAGGGGCTTTTCTCAGCCCCAGCATTTT
TRBV4-2	TRBJ1-3	.	.	CASSPSYGGGNTIYF	TGTGCCAGCAGCCCCTCCTACGGCGGTGGAAACACCATATATTTT
TRBV19	TRBJ2-3	.	.	CASSIRITDTQYF	TGTGCCAGTAGTATTAGGATTACAGATACGCAGTATTTT
TRBV2	TRBJ2-2	.	.	CASSEEQGGTGELFF	TGTGCCAGCAGTGAAGAGCAGGGAGGCACCGGGGAGCTGTTTTTT
TRBV12-3/TRBV12-4	TRBJ1-4	.	.	CASSLGHREKLFF	TGTGCCAGCAGTTTAGGTCATCGGGAAAAACTGTTTTTT
TRBV18	TRBJ1-1	TRBD1	.	CASSPNRGYGSAEAFF	TGTGCCAGCTCACCCAACAGGGGCTATGGTTCCGCTGAAGCTTTCTTT
TRBV10-3	TRBJ1-2	.	.	CAISEGSTQGYTF	TGTGCCATCAGTGAGGGGTCCACCCAGGGCTACACCTTC
TRBV29-1	TRBJ2-7	TRBD1	.	CSVEVPGGTYEQYF	TGCAGCGTTGAAGTGCCAGGGGGCACCTACGAGCAGTACTTC
TRBV7-9	TRBJ1-2	TRBD1	.	CASSTTTRQGTNYGYTF	TGTGCCAGCAGCACAACAACCCGACAGGGTACGAACTATGGCTACACCTTC
TRBV6-5	TRBJ1-6	TRBD1	.	CASGPQGNNSPLHF	TGTGCCAGCGGACCACAGGGGAATAATTCACCCCTCCACTTT
TRBV18	TRBJ1-6	.	.	CASCTGRNSPLHF	TGTGCCAGCTGTACGGGACGGAATTCACCCCTCCACTTT
TRBV2	TRBJ1-3	.	.	CASSEMWGVENTIYF	TGTGCCAGCAGTGAAATGTGGGGGGTTGAAAACACCATATATTTT
TRBV2	TRBJ1-5	.	.	CASSETGIPVNQPQHF	TGTGCCAGCAGTGAAACAGGGATCCCGGTCAATCAGCCCCAGCATTTT
TRBV6-5	TRBJ2-5	.	.	CASSYSGLGPQETQYF	TGTGCCAGCAGTTACTCGGGGCTCGGTCCCCAAGAGACCCAGTACTTC
TRBV5-1	TRBJ2-7	.	.	CASSLTRTYEQYF	TGCGCCAGCAGCTTGACCAGGACCTACGAGCAGTACTTC
TRBV4-3	TRBJ2-3	.	.	CASSQGTINTDTQYF	TGCGCCAGCAGCCAAGGGACTATAAACACAGATACGCAGTATTTT
TRBV6-5	TRBJ1-2	TRBD1	.	CASSSGTANYGYTF	TGTGCCAGCAGTTCCGGGACAGCTAACTATGGCTACACCTTC
TRBV18	TRBJ1-5	TRBD1	.	CASSPDREGQPQHF	TGTGCCAGCTCACCAGACAGGGAAGGTCAGCCCCAGCATTTT
TRBV5-1	TRBJ1-2	.	.	CASSPNAGTGGGYTF	TGCGCCAGCAGCCCAAACGCCGGGACGGGAGGAGGCTACACCTTC
TRBV7-2	TRBJ1-1	.	.	CASSSQATQGYSAFF	TGTGCCAGCAGCTCACAAGCGACTCAGGGTTACAGCGCTTTCTTT
TRBV9	TRBJ2-1	.	.	CASSVGRAEQFF	TGTGCCAGCAGCGTCGGGCGGGCTGAGCAGTTCTTC
TRBV2	TRBJ1-5	TRBD1	.	CASNQQGAGNQPQHF	TGTGCCAGCAACCAACAGGGGGCTGGGAATCAGCCCCAGCATTTT
TRBV7-2	TRBJ2-7	TRBD2	.	CASSPSRGTVYEQYF	TGTGCCAGCAGCCCTTCGCGGGGGACCGTCTACGAGCAGTACTTC
TRBV19	TRBJ2-2	.	.	CASKAEGFGRNTGELFF	TGTGCCAGTAAGGCGGAGGGGTTCGGGAGGAACACCGGGGAGCTGTTTTTT
TRBV12-3/TRBV12-4	TRBJ2-3	.	.	CASSFLATDTQYF	TGTGCCAGCAGTTTCCTAGCGACAGATACGCAGTATTTT
TRBV3-1/TRBV3-2	TRBJ2-1	.	.	CASSPKGIYNEQFF	TGTGCCAGCAGTCCTAAGGGGATATACAATGAGCAGTTCTTC
TRBV3-1/TRBV3-2	TRBJ1-1	.	few	CASRHGQGTEAFF	TGTGCCAGCAGACACGGACAAGGCACTGAAGCTTTCTTT
TRBV5-1	TRBJ1-1	TRBD1	.	CASSGGRGLNTEAFF	TGCGCCAGCAGCGGAGGAAGGGGGCTGAACACTGAAGCTTTCTTT
TRBV6-2/TRBV6-3	TRBJ1-5	.	once	CASSIRRNQPQHF	TGTGCCAGCAGTATCCGACGGAATCAGCCCCAGCATTTT